Sequencing of this TCR beta chain was carried out in a study of regulatory T cells in long-lasting Graves disease. Arm-PCR of CDR3 regions and iRepertoire HTBI primers were used to build TCR beta libraries. TCRdb processed the multiplex PCR reads anew with MiXCR; each CDR3 protein has one entry. The table shows fewer than 400,000 distinct CDR3 sequences, with roughly 20% occurring only once. The table lists this clonotype with a few counts. Its target is not known. The CDR3 totals 18 residues. The junction had 11 bases not matched to a gene; V was cut back by 4 bases and J by 0 bases. Germline V gives CDR1 KGHSH, CDR2 LQKENI. Noted time point: persistent/refractory GD, antithyroid drugs over 5 years with positive TRAb. The TCR library was made from RNA that had been extracted from PBMCs in TRIzol. Broader study findings: Persistent disease favored TRBV28, TRBJ1-2 and TRBJ2-5.

V is TRBV18 and J is TRBJ2-2; TRBD1 matches 7 bases. The sample in question was peripheral blood mononuclear cells (PBMCs), obtained when the disease was refractory, from a patient treated with antithyroid drugs. This clonotype originated in a female donor with Graves disease. CDR3 in amino acids: CASSLRGGAGANTGELFF. CDR3 coding DNA: TGTGCCAGCTCACTGCGAGGGGGCGCAGGTGCGAACACCGGGGAGCTGTTTTTT.